This T cell receptor beta chain was sequenced for a study of the immune and genomic landscape of osteosarcoma (dated by TCRdb to the early 2020s). As for the study more broadly: The overall cohort comprised fewer than 55 pediatric and adult patients with high-grade osteosarcoma, with a median age at diagnosis of roughly 25 years (range about 5-85). An explanation for the limited clinical activity of immune checkpoint inhibitors in osteosarcoma was sought in the study. Three patients contributed a couple of samples from the same tumor site. In the overall cohort, around three fifths of patients were male, and approximately 78% had localized disease at diagnosis. The cohort was enriched for poor-risk disease, as unfavorable pathologic response to standard therapy was shown in roughly 74% of the cohort and roughly 70% of the cohort were deceased. TCR sequencing results were integrated with transcriptome, protein array and immunostaining data to characterize the osteosarcoma immunogenomic landscape. To define immunogenic potential, the study profiled osteosarcoma specimens using whole genome, RNA and T-cell receptor sequencing along with immunohistochemistry and reverse phase protein arrays. The investigation overall reported the following: The clonality benchmarks were taken from external normal skin and healthy peripheral blood data instead of from matched normal tissue. Sample size was not determined by any statistical method, because osteosarcoma is rare and every possible sample was collected. In five cases, the repertoire was dominated by a single hyperexpanded clone, and fewer than 100 T-cell clonotypes were detected in all five cases. Alongside the frozen tumor specimens, matched blood was collected from only a couple of patients. Overall, productive TCR clonality was low, with an average of 0.09 and a maximum of 0.3, which suggests limited T-cell clonal expansion. TCR productive clonality was higher in the immune-hot C3 cluster than the cold C1 cluster but still low overall.

By how much of the sample it makes up, this clone is large (0.1 to 1%). Its antigen target is currently unknown. No clone much larger than this one lies a single base away; base qualities are absent. V is cut by 5 bases and J by 1 base, and the space between the germline ends is 8 bases. From the cysteine through the phenylalanine, the CDR3 covers 13 amino acids. This entry keeps only the CDR3 DNA: 39 bases, framed from base 1. CDR1 and CDR2 (MNHNY, SVGAGI) derive from the germline V gene (reference sequence). The ImmunoSEQ Assay (Adaptive Biotechnologies) was used to immunosequence the CDR3 regions of the TCR beta chain. In the source study's methods: TCRB rearrangements, read counts, read proportions and gene usage were exported through the ImmunoSEQ Analyzer platform. T-cell clonality was computed as 1 minus Pielou's evenness on productive rearrangements. Clonal space homeostasis binned clonotypes as rare, small, medium, large or hyperexpanded (0.01 to 1 of the repertoire). TCR productive clonality was compared across immune clusters C1, C2 and C3 using the Wilcoxon rank sum test. Sourced from immuneACCESS, this table was stored by TCRdb with only in-frame sequences that have V and J called. A share of the clones is absent; for the studies checked, an unresolved V gene accounts for under half, and the remainder has no known explanation. V, J and clone size were drawn from that table, and D and trimming were deduced from the DNA. The sample yields about 10,000 clones; 71% were counted once. Roughly 18% of the sample is held by the ten biggest clonotypes.

Post-treatment primary, local recurrence and metastasis tumors from poor-prognosis patients were used as specimens. The chain couples TRBV6-6 to TRBJ1-1; no D segment can be confidently identified. This receptor was obtained from a human donor with osteosarcoma. Input material: osteosarcoma tumor tissue from the lung. Here the CDR3 is given as CASSLMENTEAFF. The nucleotide sequence is TGTGCCAGCAGTCTCATGGAGAACACTGAAGCTTTCTTT.